This T cell receptor beta chain was observed in a study of cytomegalovirus exposure and HLA in healthy donors. Study outcomes and limitations: The investigators catalogued 164 TCR beta chains as cytomegalovirus-associated. Usually a TCR sequence was rare, but some public TCRs were found in many donors.

Germline loops: CDR1 MGHDK, CDR2 SYGVNS. This CDR3 has 18 residues. V gave up 1 base and J gave up 0 bases, with 16 bases separating them. A remark on this clone: What it recognizes is unknown.

Vbeta (60) and Jbeta (13) primers were used in the PCR. The repertoire was sequenced with immunoSEQ multiplex PCR; TCRdb's copy has only in-frame clones and lacks some. Of over 130,000 clones in the sample, 79% are singletons; the top ten hold roughly 6.7%. Sequencing used PBMCs. This TCR came from a man aged 50 to 59 in good health and CMV-seropositive. V and J are TRBV25-1 and TRBJ1-5; D is possibly TRBD1 (6 bases). The CDR3 DNA is TGTGCCAGCAGTGAATGGTCGTCAGGGGATGGTAGCAATCAGCCCCAGCATTTT. This translates into CASSEWSSGDGSNQPQHF.